This TCR beta chain was sequenced in a study of technical replicates of blood from a few donors. Data came from immunoSEQ multiplex PCR; TCRdb stores just in-frame clones and leaves some out. The sample shows 65,000 to 85,000 clones, about 98% of them seen only once. Germline CDR1 is SEHNR and CDR2 is FQNEAQ (reference sequence). This CDR3 has 11 amino acids. This clone has just one count. The receptor was derived from a human donor in good health. Input material: T cells isolated from PBMCs. This rearrangement joins TRBV7-9 to TRBJ1-1, with D unclear. Here the CDR3 reads CGTALNTEAFF. The CDR3 nucleotides are TGTGGCACAGCCTTGAACACTGAAGCTTTCTTT.